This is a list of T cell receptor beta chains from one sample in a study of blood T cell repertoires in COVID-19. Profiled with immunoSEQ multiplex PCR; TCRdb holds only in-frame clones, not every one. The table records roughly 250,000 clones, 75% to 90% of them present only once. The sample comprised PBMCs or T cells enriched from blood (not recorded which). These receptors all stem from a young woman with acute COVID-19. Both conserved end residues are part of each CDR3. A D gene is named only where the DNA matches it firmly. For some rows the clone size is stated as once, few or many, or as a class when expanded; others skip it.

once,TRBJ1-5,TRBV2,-,CASSGPGRQPQHF,TGTGCCAGCAGTGGGCCAGGGCGTCAGCCCCAGCATTTT
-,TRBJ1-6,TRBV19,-,CASSTKASQGGSPLHF,TGTGCCAGTAGTACGAAAGCTTCGCAGGGAGGTTCACCCCTCCACTTT
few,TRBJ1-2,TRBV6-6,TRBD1,CASSTWTGNFGYTF,TGTGCCAGCAGTACTTGGACAGGGAACTTTGGCTACACCTTC
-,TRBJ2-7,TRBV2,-,CASSEYGAAYEQYF,TGTGCCAGCAGTGAATACGGAGCCGCCTACGAGCAGTACTTC
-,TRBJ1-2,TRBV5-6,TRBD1,CASSGDRGGYGYTF,TGTGCCAGCAGCGGAGACAGGGGGGGCTATGGCTACACCTTC
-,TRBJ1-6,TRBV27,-,CASSLFGGQVDSPLHF,TGTGCCAGCAGTTTATTCGGGGGTCAGGTAGATTCACCCCTCCACTTT
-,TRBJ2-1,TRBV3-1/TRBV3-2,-,CASSQDGLALSYNEQFF,TGTGCCAGCAGCCAAGATGGGCTAGCCCTCTCCTACAATGAGCAGTTCTTC
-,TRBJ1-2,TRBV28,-,CASSLPSGNANYGYTF,TGTGCCAGCAGTCTCCCTTCCGGGAATGCTAACTATGGCTACACCTTC
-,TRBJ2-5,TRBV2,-,CASSDLGLQETQYF,TGTGCCAGCAGTGATTTGGGACTTCAAGAGACCCAGTACTTC
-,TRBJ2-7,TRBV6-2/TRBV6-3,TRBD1,CASTPNQGTVNYEQYF,TGTGCCAGCACCCCTAACCAGGGGACAGTTAACTACGAGCAGTACTTC
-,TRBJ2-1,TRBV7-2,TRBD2,CASSLWSGTTSNEQFF,TGTGCCAGCAGCTTATGGAGCGGGACCACGTCCAATGAGCAGTTCTTC
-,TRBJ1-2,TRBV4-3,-,CASSPDFGAGNYGYTF,TGCGCCAGCAGCCCCGATTTTGGGGCAGGGAACTATGGCTACACCTTC
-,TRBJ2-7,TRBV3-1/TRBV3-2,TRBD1,CASSQAGQGIDEQYF,TGTGCCAGCAGCCAAGCGGGACAGGGCATAGACGAGCAGTACTTC
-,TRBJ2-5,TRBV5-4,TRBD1,CASSLDRGQQETQYF,TGTGCCAGCAGCTTGGACAGGGGGCAGCAAGAGACCCAGTACTTC
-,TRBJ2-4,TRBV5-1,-,CASSDVAGLAKNIQYF,TGCGCCAGCAGCGACGTGGCGGGACTAGCCAAAAACATTCAGTACTTC
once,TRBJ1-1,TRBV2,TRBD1,CASSEVPGQQNTEAFF,TGTGCCAGCAGTGAAGTCCCGGGACAGCAGAACACTGAAGCTTTCTTT
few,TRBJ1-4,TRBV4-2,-,CASSPIAGKEKLFF,TGTGCCAGCAGCCCAATCGCAGGGAAGGAAAAACTGTTTTTT
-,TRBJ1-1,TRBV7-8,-,CASSLMGAGEAFF,TGTGCCAGCAGCTTAATGGGGGCTGGTGAAGCTTTCTTT
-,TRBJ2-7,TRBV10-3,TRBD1,CAISESGTGEYEQYF,TGTGCCATCAGTGAGTCGGGGACAGGGGAGTACGAGCAGTACTTC
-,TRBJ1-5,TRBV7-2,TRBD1,CASSPRTGGVDQPQHF,TGTGCCAGCAGCCCAAGGACAGGGGGGGTCGATCAGCCCCAGCATTTT
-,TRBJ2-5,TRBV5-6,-,CASSFTGGETQYF,TGTGCCAGCAGCTTTACAGGTGGGGAGACCCAGTACTTC
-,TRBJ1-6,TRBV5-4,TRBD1,CASSLPGQGNNSPLHF,TGTGCCAGCAGCTTGCCCGGACAGGGGAATAATTCACCCCTCCACTTT
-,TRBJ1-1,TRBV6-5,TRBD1,CASNRDRANTEAFF,TGTGCCAGCAACCGGGACAGGGCAAACACTGAAGCTTTCTTT
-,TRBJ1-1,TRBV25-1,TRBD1,CASSDRGLTEAFF,TGTGCCAGCAGTGACAGGGGGCTGACTGAAGCTTTCTTT
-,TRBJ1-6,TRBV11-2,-,CASSMSRNSPLHF,TGTGCCAGCAGCATGTCCCGTAATTCACCCCTCCACTTT
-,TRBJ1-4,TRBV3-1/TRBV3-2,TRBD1,CASSQAGGTANEKLFF,TGTGCCAGCAGCCAGGCGGGGGGGACAGCTAATGAAAAACTGTTTTTT
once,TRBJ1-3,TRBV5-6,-,CASCRLSGCTIYF,TGTGCCAGCTGCCGACTATCGGGGTGCACCATATATTTT
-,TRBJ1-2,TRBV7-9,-,CASSSALHGYTF,TGTGCCAGCAGCTCAGCTCTCCATGGCTACACCTTC
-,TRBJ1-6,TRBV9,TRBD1,CASSLDRGLYPLHF,TGTGCCAGCAGTCTTGACAGGGGGCTTTATCCCCTCCACTTT
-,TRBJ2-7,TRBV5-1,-,CASSLDGDNYEQYF,TGCGCCAGCAGCTTGGATGGGGACAACTACGAGCAGTACTTC
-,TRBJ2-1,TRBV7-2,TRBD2,CASSPGLASSYNEQFF,TGTGCCAGCAGCCCCGGACTAGCTTCGTCCTACAATGAGCAGTTCTTC
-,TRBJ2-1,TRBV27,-,CASARGSGWDEQFF,TGTGCCAGCGCCCGGGGGTCCGGATGGGATGAGCAGTTCTTC
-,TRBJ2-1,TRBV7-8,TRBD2,CASSLASGNNNEQFF,TGTGCCAGCAGCTTAGCTAGCGGGAATAACAATGAGCAGTTCTTC
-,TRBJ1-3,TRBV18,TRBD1,CASSPGQGGSGNTIYF,TGTGCCAGCTCACCCGGACAGGGGGGCTCTGGAAACACCATATATTTT
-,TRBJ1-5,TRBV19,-,CASSIERANQPQHF,TGTGCCAGTAGTATAGAGCGGGCCAATCAGCCCCAGCATTTT
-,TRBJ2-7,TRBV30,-,CACTGGVEQYF,TGTGCCTGTACGGGCGGGGTCGAGCAGTACTTC
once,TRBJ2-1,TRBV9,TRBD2,CASSVDAGGYYNEQFF,TGTGCCAGCAGCGTAGACGCGGGAGGGTACTACAATGAGCAGTTCTTC
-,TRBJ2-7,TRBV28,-,CASSTFQEDSYEQYF,TGTGCCAGCAGTACCTTCCAAGAGGACTCCTACGAGCAGTACTTC
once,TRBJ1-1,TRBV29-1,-,CSVGVGRGWSEAFF,TGCAGCGTTGGGGTAGGGCGGGGTTGGTCTGAAGCTTTCTTT
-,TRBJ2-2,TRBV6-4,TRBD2,CASSSGSTGELFF,TGTGCCAGCAGTAGCGGGAGCACCGGGGAGCTGTTTTTT
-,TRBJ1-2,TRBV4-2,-,CASSQDSGARGYTF,TGTGCCAGCAGCCAAGATAGCGGGGCCCGAGGCTACACCTTC
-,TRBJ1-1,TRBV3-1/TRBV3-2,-,CASSQFPGQEAFF,TGTGCCAGCAGCCAATTTCCCGGACAGGAAGCTTTCTTT
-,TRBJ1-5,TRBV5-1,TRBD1,CASSLGQGPYSNQPQHF,TGCGCCAGCAGCTTGGGACAGGGCCCTTATAGCAATCAGCCCCAGCATTTT
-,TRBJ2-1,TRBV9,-,CASSLGVNEQFF,TGTGCCAGCAGCCTAGGTGTAAATGAGCAGTTCTTC
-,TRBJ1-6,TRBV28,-,CASSLGRSNSPLHF,TGTGCCAGCAGTCTGGGCAGATCGAATTCACCCCTCCACTTT
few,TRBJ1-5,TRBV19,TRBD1,CASGTGGTGNQPQHF,TGTGCCAGTGGTACAGGGGGCACTGGCAATCAGCCCCAGCATTTT
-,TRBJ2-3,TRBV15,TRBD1,CATNRGQGTDTQYF,TGTGCCACCAACCGTGGACAGGGCACAGATACGCAGTATTTT
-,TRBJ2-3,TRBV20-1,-,CSGSEGDTQYF,TGCAGTGGTTCGGAGGGGGATACGCAGTATTTT
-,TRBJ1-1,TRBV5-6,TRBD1,CASTNPDRGIEAFF,TGTGCCAGCACCAATCCGGACAGGGGCATTGAAGCTTTCTTT
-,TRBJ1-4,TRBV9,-,CASSVVPEWGGKLFF,TGTGCCAGCAGCGTAGTCCCGGAATGGGGAGGAAAACTGTTTTTT